The 27 T cell receptor beta chains given below trace back to one sample, sequenced in a study of OX40 agonist ivuxolimab in advanced cancers. TCRdb's table, derived via immunoSEQ multiplex PCR, lists solely in-frame clones and lacks some. The sample holds tens of thousands of clones, just over 85% seen once. The specimen was CD4+ or CD8+ T cells sorted from blood, collected in a trial of the OX40 agonist ivuxolimab. All receptors derive from an adult with an advanced solid tumor such as melanoma, head and neck, liver or kidney cancer.

The CDR3 loop reads CATSRDRGVTGELFF. CDR3 nucleotide sequence: TGTGCCACCAGCAGAGATCGAGGGGTCACCGGGGAGCTGTTTTTT. J is TRBJ2-2 and V is TRBV15, with D perhaps being TRBD1 or TRBD2 (5 bases each). Germline V gene data show CDR1 as LNHNV and CDR2 as YYDKDF (reference sequence). Trimming left V 0 bases short and J 4 bases short, with 9 bases between. The CDR3 runs 15 residues.

The rearrangement joins TRBV11-2 to TRBJ2-1, with unresolved D. There are 12 residues in the CDR3. Germline V gene lookup returns CDR1 SGHAT and CDR2 FQNNGV. Trimming removed 5 bases from V and 4 bases from J, with 6 bases in between. The CDR3 loop reads CASSGKYNEQFF. CDR3 nucleotide sequence: TGTGCCAGCAGCGGTAAATACAATGAGCAGTTCTTC. Together with reference TRBV11-2 and TRBJ2-1, the CDR3 gives the full variable domain: EAGVAQSPRYKIIEKRQSVAFWCNPISGHATLYWYQQILGQGPKLLIQFQNNGVVDDSQLPKDRFSAERLKGVDSTLKIQPAKLEDSAVYLCASSGKYNEQFFGPGTRLTVL.

This sequence joins TRBV7-3 and TRBJ2-1; no definite D call. Germline CDR1 SGHTA, CDR2 FQGTGA. Trimming shortened V by 3 bases and J by 6 bases, and 15 bases separated the two germline ends. This CDR3 is built from 15 residues. This CDR3 is CASSLVHSGPNEQFF. CDR3 DNA sequence: TGTGCCAGCAGCTTGGTTCATTCAGGACCCAATGAGCAGTTCTTC.

This sequence joins TRBV29-1 and TRBJ2-1; D remains ambiguous. V was cut by 5 bases and J by 5 bases, with 4 bases left in between. This CDR3 is 10 amino acids long. Germline-derived CDR1 and CDR2 are SQVTM and ANQGSEA. CDR3 region: CSVNDNEQFF. The CDR3 DNA reads TGCAGCGTTAACGACAATGAGCAGTTCTTC.

This clone appeared a few times. This sequence joins TRBV19 and TRBJ2-2; 9 nucleotides agree with TRBD1. The ends lost 5 bases at V and 7 bases at J; junction bases unmatched: 5. CDR3 length: 14 amino acids. CDR1 and CDR2 (germline): LNHDA, SQIVND (reference sequence). CDR3 sequence reads: CASSPGQGSGELFF. The CDR3, as DNA: TGTGCCAGTAGTCCAGGACAGGGGAGCGGGGAGCTGTTTTTT.

This clone was picked up a small number of times. V and J are TRBV9 and TRBJ2-1; tentatively, D is TRBD1 (5 bases). Germline V lookup: CDR1 SGDLS, CDR2 YYNGEE. Trimming shortened V by 0 bases and J by 4 bases, and 8 bases separated the two germline ends. The length of the CDR3 is 14 residues. Here the CDR3 reads CASSVGGGYNEQFF. CDR3 DNA: TGTGCCAGCAGCGTAGGGGGCGGTTACAATGAGCAGTTCTTC.

The rearrangement uses TRBV5-1 and TRBJ1-1; 8 nucleotides line up with TRBD1. CDR3 length: 14 residues. The trim removed 1 base at V and 11 bases at J, leaving 10 bases unmatched. The germline gives CDR1 SGHRS, CDR2 YFSETQ. The CDR3 region is CASSLYAGGYSAFF. CDR3 sequence (DNA): TGCGCCAGCAGCTTGTACGCAGGGGGCTATTCGGCTTTCTTT.

This chain connects TRBV14 to TRBJ1-2, with D perhaps TRBD1 (6 bases). Trimming pared 3 bases from V and 2 bases from J, leaving 7 bases between. In germline, CDR1 is SGHDN, CDR2 FVKESK. The CDR3 is 13 amino acids. The CDR3 DNA is TGTGCCAGCAGCCACGGACAGAACTATGGCTACACCTTC. Residues: CASSHGQNYGYTF.

CDR3 amino acids: CASSDGGGGGETQYF. Here the CDR3 DNA reads TGTGCCAGCAGTGACGGAGGGGGCGGCGGAGAGACCCAGTACTTC. V is TRBV6-1 and J is TRBJ2-5, with D perhaps matching TRBD1 (7 bases). Germline CDR1 is MNHNS and CDR2 is SASEGT. The V and J ends lost 3 bases and 4 bases respectively, with 15 bases between them. This CDR3 comprises 15 residues.

The chain recombines TRBV7-8 with TRBJ1-6, with TRBD1 identical over 8 bases. V lost 1 base, J lost 7 bases, and 18 bases stayed unmatched. The CDR3 is made up of 20 amino acids. Per the germline V gene, CDR1 is SGHVS and CDR2 is FQNEAQ. The CDR3 nucleotides read TGTGCCAGCAGCTTAGGTCTACCGGGACAGGATCTTACAGGGAATTCACCCCTCCACTTT. It translates to CASSLGLPGQDLTGNSPLHF.

This clone was recorded only once. V gene TRBV6-5 combines with J gene TRBJ1-5; 7 positions match TRBD1. The CDR3 is made up of 10 amino acids. Trimming at V came to 9 bases and at J to 13 bases, leaving 6 bases not matched to a gene. CDR1 is MNHEY and CDR2 is SVGAGI in the germline V gene. CDR3 loop: CASPETGQHF. CDR3 nucleotides: TGTGCCAGTCCCGAGACAGGGCAGCATTTT.

The V and J genes are TRBV11-1 and TRBJ2-7; perhaps TRBD2 as D (6 bases). Between the trimmed V and J ends, which lost 6 bases and 6 bases, there was a span of 15 bases. The germline V gene has CDR1 SGHAT and CDR2 FQDESV (reference sequence). The CDR3 length is 13 residues. The CDR3 here is CASSSTRMGEQYF. In nucleotides, the CDR3 is TGTGCCAGCAGTTCGACTAGAATGGGCGAGCAGTACTTC.

The chain employs TRBV7-2 and TRBJ2-3, with 11 bases that match TRBD2. The CDR3 sequence is 19 residues long. Germline lookup yields CDR1 SGHTA and CDR2 FQGNSA. Germline trimming cut 2 bases from V and 0 bases from J; bases unmatched to any gene: 10. CDR3 DNA sequence: TGTGCCAGCAGCTTACTAGCGGGGGGACCTACCGGTAGCACAGATACGCAGTATTTT. Amino acids: CASSLLAGGPTGSTDTQYF.

Here the CDR3 reads CASLGLSSYEQYF. In DNA, the CDR3 is TGTGCCAGCTTAGGGCTAAGCTCCTACGAGCAGTACTTC. V and J are TRBV6-6 and TRBJ2-5; D unresolved. The better agreement between TRBJ2-7 and the DNA end casts doubt on the J call. The CDR3 totals 13 residues. Per the germline V gene, CDR1 is MNHNY and CDR2 is SVGAGI (reference sequence).

This chain connects TRBV10-1 to TRBJ2-2; D uncertain. The germline V and J ends were trimmed by 3 bases and 7 bases, with 18 bases remaining between them. CDR1 WNHNN and CDR2 SYGVQD come from the germline V gene (reference sequence). This CDR3 has 16 amino acids. CDR3 sequence reads: CASSDVFQVFHGELFF. The DNA of the CDR3 is TGCGCCAGCAGTGATGTTTTCCAGGTCTTTCACGGGGAGCTGTTTTTT.

The chain links TRBV29-1 to TRBJ2-4, with D unresolved. This CDR3 has 13 residues. CDR1 SQVTM and CDR2 ANQGSEA come from the germline V gene. V was clipped by 5 bases and J by 2 bases, with 10 bases between them. The CDR3 DNA is TGCAGCGTTTTTAGGGAAACCAAAAACATTCAGTACTTC. Protein: CSVFRETKNIQYF.

This rearrangement joins TRBV19 to TRBJ2-5; 9 bases are a match to TRBD1. CDR3 length equals 19 residues. From germline, CDR1 is LNHDA and CDR2 SQIVND (reference sequence). The J segment lost 2 bases and the V segment lost 4 bases, leaving 17 bases of the junction unmatched. CDR3 DNA: TGTGCCAGTAGTAACCCCTGGACAGGGGACCACGAACAACAAGAGACCCAGTACTTC. This translates into CASSNPWTGDHEQQETQYF.

J is TRBJ2-7 and V is TRBV28, with D perhaps TRBD2 (6 bases). The CDR3 has 13 amino acids. The V and J ends lost 9 bases and 5 bases respectively, with 17 bases between them. Per the germline V gene, CDR1 is MDHEN and CDR2 is SYDVKM. CDR3 sequence reads: CASWVGGMDEQYF. In DNA, the CDR3 is TGTGCCAGTTGGGTAGGAGGGATGGACGAGCAGTACTTC. Complete variable domain (other parts from reference TRBV28 and TRBJ2-7): DVKVTQSSRYLVKRTGEKVFLECVQDMDHENMFWYRQDPGLGLRLIYFSYDVKMKEKGDIPEGYSVSREKKERFSLILESASTNQTSMYLCASWVGGMDEQYFGPGTRLTVT.

This chain joins TRBV6-5 and TRBJ1-2; D is unclear. CDR1 is MNHEY and CDR2 is SVGAGI in the germline V gene. CDR3 length: 13 amino acids. Trimming removed 5 bases at V and 9 bases at J, with 16 bases between. The CDR3 DNA follows: TGTGCCAGCAGTGGGTGGAAGGGCCCGAGCTACACCTTC. It encodes CASSGWKGPSYTF.

This clone ranks as medium-sized. Here the CDR3 DNA reads TGTGCCAGCATACGCAACAATGAGCAGTTCTTC. Residues: CASIRNNEQFF. The chain joins TRBV27 to TRBJ2-1; D gene unclear. The CDR3 length is 11 residues. The V end was cut by 7 bases, the J end by 5 bases, with 6 bases between. Germline loops: CDR1 MNHEY, CDR2 SMNVEV (reference sequence).

The chain uses TRBV6-5 and TRBJ2-5; D possibly matches TRBD1 or TRBD2 (6 bases each). Germline CDR1 is MNHEY and CDR2 is SVGAGI. The CDR3 contains 15 residues. V was clipped by 6 bases and J by 1 base, with 15 bases between them. The CDR3 region has the DNA TGTGCCAGCAGCCACGGGGGCGGGGTCCAAGAGACCCAGTACTTC. This sequence encodes CASSHGGGVQETQYF.

This clone showed up just once. This chain connects TRBV4-1 to TRBJ2-3; TRBD1 might be the D (6 bases). The CDR3 is made up of 15 amino acids. Trimming took 1 base from V and 2 from J, leaving 10 bases between them. CDR1 and CDR2 from the germline V gene are MGHRA and YSYEKL. CDR3 DNA: TGCGCCAGCAGCCAAGCCGACAGGCACACAGATACGCAGTATTTT. The encoded protein is CASSQADRHTDTQYF.

The V gene is TRBV7-9, the J gene TRBJ1-3, with no clear D. Germline V gene data show CDR1 as SEHNR and CDR2 as FQNEAQ (reference sequence). The CDR3 has 11 residues. Trimming pared 10 bases from V and 4 bases from J, leaving 8 bases between. The CDR3: CATGPGNTIYF. DNA of the CDR3: TGTGCCACCGGCCCCGGAAACACCATATATTTT.

This clone was observed once. The chain couples TRBV18 to TRBJ1-5; D remains unclear. V lost 0 bases and J lost 0, with 9 bases in between. Germline V gives CDR1 KGHSH, CDR2 LQKENI. CDR3 size: 16 residues. In DNA, the CDR3 is TGTGCCAGCTCACCACCGGGCGGATATAGCAATCAGCCCCAGCATTTT. Residues: CASSPPGGYSNQPQHF.

The rearrangement uses TRBV6-5 and TRBJ1-5; D not certain. V lost 7 bases to trimming and J lost 6 bases, with 7 bases between them. In germline, CDR1 is MNHEY, CDR2 SVGAGI. This CDR3 contains 11 residues. This CDR3 reads CASNTGQPQHF. The DNA of the CDR3 is TGTGCCAGCAATACGGGTCAGCCCCAGCATTTT.

Only one count was recorded for this clone. The genes are TRBV29-1 and TRBJ1-2; D is unclear. Germline CDR1 SQVTM, CDR2 ANQGSEA. The germline V and J ends were trimmed by 4 bases and 5 bases, with 20 bases remaining between them. CDR3 length equals 15 residues. The CDR3 nucleotides are TGCAGCGTTGGTGTGAGGGCAGTCTCTGGTTATGGCTACACCTTC. Translated, it gives CSVGVRAVSGYGYTF.

The V call is TRBV10-3, the J call TRBJ2-7; possible D gene TRBD1, 6 bases. V was shortened by 4 bases and J by 6 bases, with 19 bases between the two germline ends. CDR3 size: 15 residues. Germline CDR1 and CDR2: ENHRY and SYGVKD. CDR3 loop: CAISADRGVSPEQYF. In nucleotides, the CDR3 is TGTGCCATCAGTGCGGACAGAGGCGTTTCTCCCGAGCAGTACTTC.